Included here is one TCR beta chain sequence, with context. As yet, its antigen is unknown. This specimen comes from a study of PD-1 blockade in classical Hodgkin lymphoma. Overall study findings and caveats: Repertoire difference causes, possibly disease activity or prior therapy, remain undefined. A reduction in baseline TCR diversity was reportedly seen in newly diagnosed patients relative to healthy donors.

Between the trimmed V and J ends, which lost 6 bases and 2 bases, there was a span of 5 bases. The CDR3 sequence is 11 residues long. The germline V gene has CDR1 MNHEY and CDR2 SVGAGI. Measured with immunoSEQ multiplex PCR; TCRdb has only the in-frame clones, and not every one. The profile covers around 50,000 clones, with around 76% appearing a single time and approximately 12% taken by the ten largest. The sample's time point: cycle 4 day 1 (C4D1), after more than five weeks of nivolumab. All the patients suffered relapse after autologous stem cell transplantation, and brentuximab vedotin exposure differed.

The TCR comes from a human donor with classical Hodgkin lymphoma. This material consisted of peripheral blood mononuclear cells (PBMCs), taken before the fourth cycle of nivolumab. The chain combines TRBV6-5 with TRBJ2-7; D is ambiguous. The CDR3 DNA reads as TGTGCCAGCAGCGACCCCTACGAGCAGTACTTC. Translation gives CASSDPYEQYF.